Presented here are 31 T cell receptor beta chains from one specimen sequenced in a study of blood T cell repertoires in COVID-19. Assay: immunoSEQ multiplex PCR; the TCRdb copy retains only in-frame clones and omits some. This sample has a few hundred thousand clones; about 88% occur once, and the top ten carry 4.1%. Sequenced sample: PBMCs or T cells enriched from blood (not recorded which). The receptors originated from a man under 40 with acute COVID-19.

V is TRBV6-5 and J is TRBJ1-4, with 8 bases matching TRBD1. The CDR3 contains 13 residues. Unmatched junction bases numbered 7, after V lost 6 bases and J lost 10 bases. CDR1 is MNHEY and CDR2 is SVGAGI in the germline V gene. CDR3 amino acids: CASRFPQGGKLFF. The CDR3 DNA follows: TGTGCCAGCAGGTTCCCACAGGGGGGAAAACTGTTTTTT.

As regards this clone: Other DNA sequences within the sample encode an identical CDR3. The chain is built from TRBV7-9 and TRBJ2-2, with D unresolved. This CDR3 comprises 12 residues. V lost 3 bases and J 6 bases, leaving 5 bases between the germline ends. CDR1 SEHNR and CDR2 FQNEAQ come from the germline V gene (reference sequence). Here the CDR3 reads CASSFGSGELFF. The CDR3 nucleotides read TGTGCCAGCAGCTTCGGGTCCGGGGAGCTGTTTTTT.

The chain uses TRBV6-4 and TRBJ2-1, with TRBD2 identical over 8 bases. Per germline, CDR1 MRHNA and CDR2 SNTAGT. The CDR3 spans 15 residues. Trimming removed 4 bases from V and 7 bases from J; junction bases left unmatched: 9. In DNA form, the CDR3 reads TGTGCCAGCAGTGTCGGGGGGGCGGTCTCGAATGAGCAGTTCTTC. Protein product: CASSVGGAVSNEQFF.

CDR3 residues: CASTRLAGSEQFF. The CDR3 bases are TGTGCCAGTACCCGCCTAGCGGGGAGTGAGCAGTTCTTC. The V and J genes are TRBV19 and TRBJ2-1, with TRBD2 identical over 9 bases. Germline CDR1 reads LNHDA; CDR2 reads SQIVND (reference sequence). Trimming cost V 7 bases and J 9 bases; bases outside gene matches: 7. CDR3 length: 13 residues.

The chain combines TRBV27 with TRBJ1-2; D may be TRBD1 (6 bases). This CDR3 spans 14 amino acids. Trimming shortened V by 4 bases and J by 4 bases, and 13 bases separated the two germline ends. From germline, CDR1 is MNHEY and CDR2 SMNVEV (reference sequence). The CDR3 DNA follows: TGTGCCAGCAGTTATCAGGGAGGGGGCTATGGCTACACCTTC. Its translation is CASSYQGGGYGYTF.

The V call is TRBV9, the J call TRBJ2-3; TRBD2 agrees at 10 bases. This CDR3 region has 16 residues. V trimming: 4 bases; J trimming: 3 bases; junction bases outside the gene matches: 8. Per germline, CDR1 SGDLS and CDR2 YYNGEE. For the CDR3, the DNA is TGTGCCAGCAGCCCCCCTGGACTAGCGGCTACAGATACGCAGTATTTT. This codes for CASSPPGLAATDTQYF.

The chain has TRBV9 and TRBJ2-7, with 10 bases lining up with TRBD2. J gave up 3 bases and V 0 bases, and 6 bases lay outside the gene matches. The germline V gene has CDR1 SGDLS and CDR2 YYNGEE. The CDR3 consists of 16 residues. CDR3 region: CASSVGLAGKYYEQYV. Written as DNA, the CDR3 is TGTGCCAGCAGCGTAGGACTAGCGGGCAAATACTACGAGCAGTACGTC.

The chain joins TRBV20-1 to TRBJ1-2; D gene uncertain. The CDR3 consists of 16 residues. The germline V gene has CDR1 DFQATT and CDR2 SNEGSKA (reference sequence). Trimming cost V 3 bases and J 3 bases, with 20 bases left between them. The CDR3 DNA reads TGCAGTGCTAGTGATAGATTCGAGGTTCTATACTATGGCTACACCTTC. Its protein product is CSASDRFEVLYYGYTF.

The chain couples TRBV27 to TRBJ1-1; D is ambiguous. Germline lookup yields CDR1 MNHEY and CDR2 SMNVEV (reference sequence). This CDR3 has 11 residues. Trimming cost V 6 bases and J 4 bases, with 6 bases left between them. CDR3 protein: CASRTSTEAFF. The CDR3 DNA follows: TGTGCCAGCAGAACGAGCACTGAAGCTTTCTTT.

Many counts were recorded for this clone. DNA for the CDR3: TGTGCCTGGAGTGTACCCGGGGGGTATGGCTACACCTTC. Protein: CAWSVPGGYGYTF. The chain couples TRBV30 to TRBJ1-2, with D maybe TRBD1 (5 bases). Per the germline V gene, CDR1 is GTSNPN and CDR2 is SVGIG (reference sequence). The V and J ends lost 0 bases and 5 bases respectively, with 10 bases between them. The CDR3 is made up of 13 amino acids.

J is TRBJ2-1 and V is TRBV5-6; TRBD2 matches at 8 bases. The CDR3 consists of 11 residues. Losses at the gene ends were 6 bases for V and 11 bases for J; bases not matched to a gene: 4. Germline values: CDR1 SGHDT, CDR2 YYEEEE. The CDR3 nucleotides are TGTGCCAGCACCGCGGGGGGTCAGCAGTTCTTC. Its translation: CASTAGGQQFF.

As DNA, the CDR3 is TGTGCCAGCAGTTTTGGAGGAGGCACTGAAGCTTTCTTT. The encoded protein is CASSFGGGTEAFF. This chain uses TRBV12-3 or TRBV12-4 with TRBJ1-1, with D unresolved. The CDR3 length is 13 residues. The V end lost 3 bases, the J end lost 4 bases, and 9 bases lay between the germline ends.

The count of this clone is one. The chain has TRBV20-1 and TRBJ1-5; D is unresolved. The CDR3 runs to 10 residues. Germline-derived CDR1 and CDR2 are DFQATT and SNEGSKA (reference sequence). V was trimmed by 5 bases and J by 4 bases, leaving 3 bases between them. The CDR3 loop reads CSASNQPQHF. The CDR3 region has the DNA TGCAGTGCTTCTAATCAGCCCCAGCATTTT.

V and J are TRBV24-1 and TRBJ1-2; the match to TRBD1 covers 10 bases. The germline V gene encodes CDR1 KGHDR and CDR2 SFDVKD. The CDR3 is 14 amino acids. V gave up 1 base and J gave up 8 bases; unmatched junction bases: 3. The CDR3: CATSDFPTGGGYTF. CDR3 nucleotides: TGTGCCACCAGTGATTTCCCGACAGGGGGCGGCTACACCTTC.

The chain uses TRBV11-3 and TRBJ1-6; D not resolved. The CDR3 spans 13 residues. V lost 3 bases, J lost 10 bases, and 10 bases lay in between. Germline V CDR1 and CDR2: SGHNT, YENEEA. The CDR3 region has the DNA TGTGCCAGCAGCTTTAGTTCGGAGTCACCCCTCCACTTT. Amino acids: CASSFSSESPLHF.

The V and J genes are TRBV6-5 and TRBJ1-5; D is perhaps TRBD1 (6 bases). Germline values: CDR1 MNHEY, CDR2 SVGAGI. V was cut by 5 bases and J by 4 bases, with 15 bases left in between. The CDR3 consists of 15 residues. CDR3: CASSLSGQGNQPQHF. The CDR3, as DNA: TGTGCCAGCAGTCTCTCGGGGCAGGGGAATCAGCCCCAGCATTTT.

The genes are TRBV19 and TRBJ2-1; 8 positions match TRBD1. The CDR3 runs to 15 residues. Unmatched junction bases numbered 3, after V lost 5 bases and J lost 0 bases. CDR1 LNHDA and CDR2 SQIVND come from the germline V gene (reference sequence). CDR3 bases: TGTGCCAGTAGTCCCGGACAGGGCTCCTACAATGAGCAGTTCTTC. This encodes CASSPGQGSYNEQFF.

In nucleotides, the CDR3 is TGTGCCAGCAGCTTAGTACTAGCTGGAGATACGCAGTATTTT. Translating gives CASSLVLAGDTQYF. The chain recombines TRBV7-8 with TRBJ2-3; possibly TRBD2 for D (6 bases). Trimming stripped 1 base from V and 5 bases from J, with 10 bases between. The CDR3 has 14 residues. Looked up from germline, CDR1 is SGHVS and CDR2 is FQNEAQ.

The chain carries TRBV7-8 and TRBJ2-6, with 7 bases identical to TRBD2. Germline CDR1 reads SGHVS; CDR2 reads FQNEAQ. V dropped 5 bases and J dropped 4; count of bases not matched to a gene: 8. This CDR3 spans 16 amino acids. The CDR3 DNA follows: TGTGCCAGCAGCCGAATCCGGGGGGACGGGGCCAACGTCCTGACTTTC. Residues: CASSRIRGDGANVLTF. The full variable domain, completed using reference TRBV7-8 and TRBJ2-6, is GAGVSQSPRYKVAKRGQDVALRCDPISGHVSLFWYQQALGQGPEFLTYFQNEAQLDKSGLPSDRFFAERPEGSVSTLKIQRTQQEDSAVYLCASSRIRGDGANVLTFGAGSRLTVL.

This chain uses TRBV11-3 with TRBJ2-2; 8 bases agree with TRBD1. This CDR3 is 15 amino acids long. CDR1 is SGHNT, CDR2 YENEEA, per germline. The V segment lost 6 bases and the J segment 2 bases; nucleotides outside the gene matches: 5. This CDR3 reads CASRPGGANTGELFF. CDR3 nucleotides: TGTGCCAGCAGGCCAGGGGGCGCAAACACCGGGGAGCTGTTTTTT.

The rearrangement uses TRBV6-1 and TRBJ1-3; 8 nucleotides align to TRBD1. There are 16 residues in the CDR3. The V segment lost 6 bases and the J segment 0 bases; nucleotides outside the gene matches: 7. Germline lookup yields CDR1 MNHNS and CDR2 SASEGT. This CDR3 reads CASSEQGVGSGNTIYF. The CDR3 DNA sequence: TGTGCCAGCAGCGAACAGGGGGTGGGCTCTGGAAACACCATATATTTT.

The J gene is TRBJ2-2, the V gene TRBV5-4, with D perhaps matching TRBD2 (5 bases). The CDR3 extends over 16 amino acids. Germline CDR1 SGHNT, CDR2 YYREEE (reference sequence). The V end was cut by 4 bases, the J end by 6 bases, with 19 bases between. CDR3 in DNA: TGTGCCAGCAGCACCGCCTTGCCCTCCGGGGCCGGGGAGCTGTTTTTT. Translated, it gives CASSTALPSGAGELFF.

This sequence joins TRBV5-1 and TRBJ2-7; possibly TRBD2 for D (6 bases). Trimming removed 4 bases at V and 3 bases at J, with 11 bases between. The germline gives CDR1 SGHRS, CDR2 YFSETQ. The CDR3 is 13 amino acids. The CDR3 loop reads CASSGGTLYEQYV. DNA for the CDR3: TGCGCCAGCAGCGGGGGGACGCTCTACGAGCAGTACGTC.

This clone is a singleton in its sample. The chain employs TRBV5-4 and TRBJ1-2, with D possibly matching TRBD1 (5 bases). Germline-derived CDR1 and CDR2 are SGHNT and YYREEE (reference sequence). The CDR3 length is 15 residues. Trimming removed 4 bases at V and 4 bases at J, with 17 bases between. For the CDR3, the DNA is TGTGCCAGCAGCCCGCAACAGGTCGCCTCCTATGGCTACACCTTC. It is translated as CASSPQQVASYGYTF. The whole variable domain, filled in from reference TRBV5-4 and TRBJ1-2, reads ETGVTQSPTHLIKTRGQQVTLRCSSQSGHNTVSWYQQALGQGPQFIFQYYREEENGRGNFPPRFSGLQFPNYSSELNVNALELDDSALYLCASSPQQVASYGYTFGSGTRLTVV.

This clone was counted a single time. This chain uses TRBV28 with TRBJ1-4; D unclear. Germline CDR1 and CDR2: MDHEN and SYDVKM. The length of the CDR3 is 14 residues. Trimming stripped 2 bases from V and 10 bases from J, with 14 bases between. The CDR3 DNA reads TGTGCCAGCAGTTTAAGACTGCCAGAGGGAAAACTGTTTTTT. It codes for CASSLRLPEGKLFF.

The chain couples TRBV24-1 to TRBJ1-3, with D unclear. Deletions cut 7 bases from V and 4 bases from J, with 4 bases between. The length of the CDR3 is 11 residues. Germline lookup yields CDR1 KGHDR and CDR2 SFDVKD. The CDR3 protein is CATSYGNTIYF. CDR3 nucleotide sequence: TGTGCCACCAGCTACGGAAACACCATATATTTT.

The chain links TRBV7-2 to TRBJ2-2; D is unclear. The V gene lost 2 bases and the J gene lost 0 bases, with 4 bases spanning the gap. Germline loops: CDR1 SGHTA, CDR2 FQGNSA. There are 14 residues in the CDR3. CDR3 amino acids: CASSLLANTGELFF. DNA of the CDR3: TGTGCCAGCAGCTTACTCGCGAACACCGGGGAGCTGTTTTTT.

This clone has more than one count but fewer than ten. Here the CDR3 reads CSVGETGGGGYTF. The CDR3 coding sequence is TGCAGCGTTGGAGAGACAGGGGGCGGCGGCTACACCTTC. This rearrangement joins TRBV29-1 to TRBJ1-2; 10 nucleotides match TRBD1. Germline CDR1 is SQVTM and CDR2 is ANQGSEA. The CDR3 runs to 13 residues. J was trimmed by 8 bases and V by 4 bases; bases with no gene match: 7.

DNA of the CDR3: TGTGCCAGCCAAGACAGACCGAAGGGCTACACCTTC. Residues: CASQDRPKGYTF. V is TRBV28 and J is TRBJ1-2, with D possibly TRBD1 on 5 matching bases. The CDR3 is 12 amino acids. Trimming took off 8 bases at V and 8 bases at J, with 15 bases between the two ends. CDR1 is MDHEN and CDR2 is SYDVKM in the germline V gene.

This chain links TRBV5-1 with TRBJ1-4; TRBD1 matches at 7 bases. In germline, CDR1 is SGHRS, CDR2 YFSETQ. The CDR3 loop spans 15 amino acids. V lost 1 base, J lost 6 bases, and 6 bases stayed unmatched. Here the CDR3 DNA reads TGCGCCAGCAGCTTGACAGGGGAACGGGATGAAAAACTGTTTTTT. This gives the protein CASSLTGERDEKLFF.

CDR3 sequence: CASSQGGDPQYF. The CDR3 region has the DNA TGCGCCAGCAGCCAAGGCGGGGACCCCCAGTACTTC. The rearrangement links TRBV4-1 to TRBJ2-5, with a possible D match to TRBD2 (6 bases). There are 12 residues in the CDR3. Germline V CDR1 and CDR2: MGHRA, YSYEKL. Trimming shortened V by 1 base and J by 9 bases, and 9 bases separated the two germline ends.